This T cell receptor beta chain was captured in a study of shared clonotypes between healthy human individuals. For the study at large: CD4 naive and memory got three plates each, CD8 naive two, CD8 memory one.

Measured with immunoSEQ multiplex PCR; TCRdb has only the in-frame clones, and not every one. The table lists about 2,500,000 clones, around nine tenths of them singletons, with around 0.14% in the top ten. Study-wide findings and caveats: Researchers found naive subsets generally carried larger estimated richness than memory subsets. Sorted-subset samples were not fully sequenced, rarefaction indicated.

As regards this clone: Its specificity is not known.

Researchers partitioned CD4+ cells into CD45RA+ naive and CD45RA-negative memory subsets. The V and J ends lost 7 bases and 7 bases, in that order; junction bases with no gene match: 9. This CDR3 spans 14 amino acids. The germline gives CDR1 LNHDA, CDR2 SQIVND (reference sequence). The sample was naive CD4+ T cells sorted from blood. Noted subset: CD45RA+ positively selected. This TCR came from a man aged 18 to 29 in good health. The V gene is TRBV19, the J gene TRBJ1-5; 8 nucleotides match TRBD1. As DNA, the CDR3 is TGTGCCAGTATGGGACAGGTTGGCCAGCAGCCCCAGCATTTT. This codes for CASMGQVGQQPQHF. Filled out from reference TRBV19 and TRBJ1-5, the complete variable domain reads DGGITQSPKYLFRKEGQNVTLSCEQNLNHDAMYWYRQDPGQGLRLIYYSQIVNDFQKGDIAEGYSVSREKKESFPLTVTSAQKNPTAFYLCASMGQVGQQPQHFGDGTRLSIL.